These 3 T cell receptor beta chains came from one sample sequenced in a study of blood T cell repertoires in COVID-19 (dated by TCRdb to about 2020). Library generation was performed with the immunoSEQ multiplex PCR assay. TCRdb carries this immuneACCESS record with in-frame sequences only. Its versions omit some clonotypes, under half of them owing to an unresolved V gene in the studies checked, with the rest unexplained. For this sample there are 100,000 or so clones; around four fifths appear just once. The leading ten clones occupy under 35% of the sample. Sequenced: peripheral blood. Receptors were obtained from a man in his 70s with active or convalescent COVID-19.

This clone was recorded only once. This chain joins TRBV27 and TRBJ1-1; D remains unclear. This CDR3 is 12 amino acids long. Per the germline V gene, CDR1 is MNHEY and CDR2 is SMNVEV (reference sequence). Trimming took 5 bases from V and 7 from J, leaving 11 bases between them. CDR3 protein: CASSRGGDEAFF. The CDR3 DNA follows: TGTGCCAGCAGTCGAGGAGGAGATGAAGCTTTCTTT.

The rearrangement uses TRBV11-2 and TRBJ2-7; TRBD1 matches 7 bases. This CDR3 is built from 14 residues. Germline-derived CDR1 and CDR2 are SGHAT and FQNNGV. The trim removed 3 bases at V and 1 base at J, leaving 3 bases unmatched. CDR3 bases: TGTGCCAGCAGCTTTTCGACAGGGTCCTACGAGCAGTACTTC. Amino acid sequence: CASSFSTGSYEQYF.

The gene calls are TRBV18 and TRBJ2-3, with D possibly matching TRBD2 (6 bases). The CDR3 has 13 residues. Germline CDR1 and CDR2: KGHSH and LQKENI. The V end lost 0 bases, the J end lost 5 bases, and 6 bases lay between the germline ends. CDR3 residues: CASSPPEGDTQYF. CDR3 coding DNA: TGTGCCAGCTCACCACCGGAGGGAGATACGCAGTATTTT.